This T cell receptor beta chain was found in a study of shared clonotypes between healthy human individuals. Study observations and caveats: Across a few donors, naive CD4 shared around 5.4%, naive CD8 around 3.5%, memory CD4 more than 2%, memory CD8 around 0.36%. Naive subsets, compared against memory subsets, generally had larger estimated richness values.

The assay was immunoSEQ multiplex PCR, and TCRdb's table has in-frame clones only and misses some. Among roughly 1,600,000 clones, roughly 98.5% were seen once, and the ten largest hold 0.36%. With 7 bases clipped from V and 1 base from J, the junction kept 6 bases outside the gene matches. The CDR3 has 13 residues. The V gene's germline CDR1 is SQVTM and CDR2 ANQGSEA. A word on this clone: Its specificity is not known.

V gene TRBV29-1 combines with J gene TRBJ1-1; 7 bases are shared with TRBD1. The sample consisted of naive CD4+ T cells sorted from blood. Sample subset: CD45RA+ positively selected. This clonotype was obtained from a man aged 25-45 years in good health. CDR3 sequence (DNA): TGCAGCGCTAAGGACAGGCCGAACACTGAAGCTTTCTTT. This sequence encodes CSAKDRPNTEAFF.